The present entry profiles one T cell receptor (beta chain) with its context. The sample is drawn from a study of blood T cell repertoires in COVID-19. Study-level background: Samples representing acute and convalescent COVID-19 were sourced from the United States, Italy and Spain.

In the authors' methods: Reference gene primer amplification gave estimated nucleated cell counts. The data were produced by immunoSEQ multiplex PCR, yet TCRdb's version contains in-frame clones alone and is incomplete. The V and J calls and clone size are taken from that table; D and trimming were inferred from the DNA. This table holds 120,000 or so clones, roughly 84% found once. The ends were cut back, 1 base at V and 0 bases at J, with 11 bases in the middle. This CDR3 comprises 16 residues. Germline assignment: CDR1 LGHNA and CDR2 YNFKEQ. The sequenced sample was peripheral blood. The source of this sequence is a man aged 55-75 years with acute or convalescent COVID-19. This chain uses TRBV4-2 with TRBJ2-3, with D possibly being TRBD2 (5 bases). CDR3 loop: CASSQVGSGSTDTQYF. The CDR3 region has the DNA TGTGCCAGCAGCCAAGTGGGTTCGGGAAGCACAGATACGCAGTATTTT.